The rows below give T cell receptor beta chains drawn from one sample of a study of T cells after yellow fever vaccination. TCRdb passed the 5' RACE reads through MiXCR, listing each CDR3 protein once. The repertoire holds approximately 32,000 distinct CDR3 sequences, around 7% seen once, with approximately 23% in the top ten. The sequenced sample was PBMCs, either bulk or a sorted T-cell subset (CD4+, CD8+, memory, or dextramer-sorted; not recorded which), obtained on the day of the first yellow fever vaccination. These receptors all stem from a man aged 18 to 29 who received the YFV17D yellow fever vaccine. CDR3s include the opening cysteine and the closing phenylalanine or tryptophan. The order of the fields is V gene, J gene, CDR3 protein.

TRBV27	TRBJ1-1	CASSWGDQNTEAFF
TRBV7-3	TRBJ2-1	CASSLSLAGGRDEQFF
TRBV11-1	TRBJ1-1	CASSYSTGLMNTEAFF
TRBV5-1	TRBJ2-5	CASSGTGVETQYF
TRBV27	TRBJ1-3	CAEAAGNTIYF
TRBV29-1	TRBJ2-4	CSVVSGSGNIQYF
TRBV15	TRBJ1-1	CATSSRPGTSAFF
TRBV18	TRBJ1-5	CASSPDLGSWNQPQHF
TRBV12-3/TRBV12-4	TRBJ2-2	CASSYQGGTGELFF
TRBV12-3/TRBV12-4	TRBJ1-1	CASSPQGGITEAFF
TRBV12-3/TRBV12-4	TRBJ1-4	CASNAQRNEKLFF
TRBV4-3	TRBJ2-2	CASSQVGRGKAGELFF
TRBV20-1	TRBJ2-5	CSAQLAGLQETQYF
TRBV20-1	TRBJ2-3	CCASRFGASGGPRDTQYF
TRBV6-5	TRBJ2-7	CASSLYGSYEQYF
TRBV6-2/TRBV6-3	TRBJ2-3	CASSYIHDTQYF
TRBV28	TRBJ1-4	CASSPPGQGGEKLFF
TRBV5-1	TRBJ1-6	CASSFTGGGGAGNSPLHF
TRBV7-9	TRBJ2-1	CASSPDNNEQFF
TRBV29-1	TRBJ2-1	CSARGASSGEQFF
TRBV6-2/TRBV6-3	TRBJ1-3	CASSYSIVEAGAEHGNTIYF
TRBV20-1	TRBJ2-5	CSASYGHVLETQYF
TRBV6-5	TRBJ2-1	CASSLGPTVYNEQFF
TRBV7-2	TRBJ1-6	CASSPGQAVRTLHF
TRBV6-1	TRBJ1-5	CASSPNWVGNQPQHF
TRBV19	TRBJ2-1	CASRGRGYNEQFF
TRBV4-1	TRBJ1-2	CASSQGPRSSEGYTF
TRBV3-1	TRBJ2-1	CASSQASGNEQFF
TRBV7-2	TRBJ1-2	CASRTRDSYGYTF
TRBV7-2	TRBJ2-4	CASSDSRAKNIQYF
TRBV13	TRBJ1-1	CASSLADYTEAFF
TRBV6-1	TRBJ2-2	CASRGTVNTGELFF
TRBV4-3	TRBJ1-2	CTSSQRYALESYTF
TRBV19	TRBJ2-7	CASSQGAPSGQYF
TRBV4-3	TRBJ2-3	CASSQPGSGDTQYF
TRBV7-9	TRBJ1-2	CASSPRLGEDPNYGYTF
TRBV5-1	TRBJ1-1	CASSFGGARSTEAFF
TRBV12-3/TRBV12-4	TRBJ1-5	CASSSGERPQHF
TRBV15	TRBJ1-5	CATSGTGSRQPQHF
TRBV29-1	TRBJ1-2	CSAIPGTAGYTF
TRBV5-6	TRBJ1-1	CASSLGIQAGNTEAFF
TRBV12-3/TRBV12-4	TRBJ2-4	CASSSQGDKNIQYF
TRBV7-7	TRBJ2-5	CASSPRVRETQYF
TRBV7-6	TRBJ2-5	CASSLAQRVQETQYF